The 13 T cell receptor beta chains given below trace back to one sample, sequenced in a study of T cell responses to AZD1222 COVID-19 vaccine. Generated by immunoSEQ multiplex PCR, the TCRdb table keeps only in-frame clones and is missing some. The table shows tens of thousands of clones, with around 90% occurring only once. Sequenced material: peripheral blood, taken on day 0 of AZD1222 vaccination. These receptors were obtained from an adult in good health.

The chain is built from TRBV5-1 and TRBJ2-2, with 11 bases identical to TRBD2. Trimming removed 4 bases from V and 4 bases from J; junction bases left unmatched: 9. The CDR3 is made up of 17 amino acids. Looked up from germline, CDR1 is SGHRS and CDR2 is YFSETQ. The CDR3 is CASSPALAGGITGELFF. The CDR3 DNA reads TGCGCCAGCAGCCCGGCTCTAGCGGGGGGAATCACCGGGGAGCTGTTTTTT.

This chain links TRBV3-1 (or the pseudogene TRBV3-2) with TRBJ1-1; tentatively, D is TRBD1 (6 bases). The CDR3 runs to 12 residues. V shed 5 bases and J shed 8 bases, with 12 bases lying between them. Germline-derived CDR1 and CDR2 are LGHDT and YNNKEL (reference sequence). This chain's CDR3 is CASSSGTYEAFF. CDR3 DNA sequence: TGTGCCAGCAGCTCCGGGACATACGAAGCTTTCTTT.

The CDR3 DNA reads as TGTGCAAGTCGCTTAGGGACAGGGGCTCTTTTTTGTAATTCACCCCTCCACTTT. Translation gives CASRLGTGALFCNSPLHF. The rearrangement uses TRBV12-2 and TRBJ1-6; the table's D call TRBD1 went unverified against the DNA. TRBV12-2 is a recognized pseudogene. The CDR3 totals 18 residues.

This clone has only one observation. The chain links TRBV5-1 to TRBJ2-1, with TRBD1 identical over 7 bases. V dropped 4 bases and J dropped 0; count of bases not matched to a gene: 1. Germline CDR1 is SGHRS and CDR2 is YFSETQ. The CDR3 extends over 14 amino acids. The CDR3 region is CASSQGVSYNEQFF. For the CDR3, the DNA is TGCGCCAGCAGCCAGGGGGTCTCCTACAATGAGCAGTTCTTC.

The chain joins TRBV19 to TRBJ2-1, with a possible D match to TRBD1 (6 bases). The CDR3 is made up of 15 amino acids. V shed 10 bases and J shed 2 bases, with 18 bases lying between them. Germline CDR1 reads LNHDA; CDR2 reads SQIVND (reference sequence). DNA of the CDR3: TGTGCCACCACAGCAGGGGAACACACCTACAATGAGCAGTTCTTC. Amino acids: CATTAGEHTYNEQFF.

This clone was seen a few times. J is TRBJ1-1 and V is TRBV2, with TRBD1 matching 7 bases. CDR1 is SNHLY, CDR2 FYNNEI, per germline. The CDR3 extends over 14 amino acids. Losses at the gene ends were 8 bases for V and 5 bases for J; bases not matched to a gene: 11. CDR3 amino acids: CASRREGARTEAFF. The DNA of the CDR3 is TGTGCCAGCCGGAGGGAGGGGGCGAGGACTGAAGCTTTCTTT.

The rearrangement joins TRBV10-1 to TRBJ1-1; D unresolved. V lost 0 bases to trimming and J lost 2 bases, with 7 bases between them. The CDR3 extends over 14 amino acids. CDR1 WNHNN and CDR2 SYGVQD come from the germline V gene (reference sequence). Here the CDR3 DNA reads TGCGCCAGCAGTGAGTCTGGTCTCAACACTGAAGCTTTCTTT. Amino acid sequence: CASSESGLNTEAFF.

V gene TRBV5-1 combines with J gene TRBJ1-4; D might be TRBD1 (6 bases). The CDR3 contains 16 residues. Germline lookup yields CDR1 SGHRS and CDR2 YFSETQ. V lost 2 bases to trimming and J lost 6 bases, with 17 bases between them. The CDR3 reads CASSLLPGHPDEKLFF. The CDR3 coding sequence is TGCGCCAGCAGCTTACTCCCGGGACATCCTGATGAAAAACTGTTTTTT.

This clone occurred a few times. This sequence joins TRBV30 and TRBJ1-2; D gene unclear. Germline V gene sequence: CDR1 GTSNPN, CDR2 SVGIG (reference sequence). The CDR3 is made up of 14 amino acids. Trimming took 1 base from V and 3 from J, leaving 12 bases between them. CDR3 bases: TGTGCCTGGAGTGCTTGGACGGACTACTATGGCTACACCTTC. Its protein product is CAWSAWTDYYGYTF.

The chain carries TRBV7-8 and TRBJ2-5; 10 bases match TRBD2. Per the germline V gene, CDR1 is SGHVS and CDR2 is FQNEAQ. The V and J ends lost 5 bases and 6 bases, in that order; junction bases with no gene match: 3. The CDR3 consists of 13 residues. The CDR3 nucleotides are TGTGCCAGCAGCACTAGCGGGGCGAAGACCCAGTACTTC. As protein: CASSTSGAKTQYF.

The chain links TRBV5-4 to TRBJ2-3, with unresolved D. Germline CDR1 and CDR2: SGHNT and YYREEE (reference sequence). The length of the CDR3 is 12 residues. Deletions cut 3 bases from V and 3 bases from J, with 5 bases between. The DNA of the CDR3 is TGTGCCAGCAGCTACAAGACAGATACGCAGTATTTT. Residues: CASSYKTDTQYF.

V is TRBV6-5 and J is TRBJ1-5; tentatively, D is TRBD1 (5 bases). The CDR3 extends over 13 amino acids. Germline V CDR1 and CDR2: MNHEY, SVGAGI. V was clipped by 7 bases and J by 7 bases, with 14 bases between them. The CDR3 region is CASTPGWGQPQHF. The CDR3 DNA reads as TGTGCCAGCACCCCGGGGTGGGGGCAGCCCCAGCATTTT.

V and J are TRBV5-1 and TRBJ2-5; 8 bases map to TRBD1. The V gene end was trimmed by 2 bases and the J gene end by 5 bases; junction bases not matched to a gene: 5. The CDR3 extends over 14 amino acids. Germline CDR1 reads SGHRS; CDR2 reads YFSETQ. CDR3 in amino acids: CASSFLGQGETQYF. The CDR3 nucleotides are TGCGCCAGCAGCTTCCTTGGACAGGGTGAGACCCAGTACTTC. The full variable domain, its missing parts supplied by reference TRBV5-1 and TRBJ2-5, is KAGVTQTPRYLIKTRGQQVTLSCSPISGHRSVSWYQQTPGQGLQFLFEYFSETQRNKGNFPGRFSGRQFSNSRSEMNVSTLELGDSALYLCASSFLGQGETQYFGPGTRLLVL.